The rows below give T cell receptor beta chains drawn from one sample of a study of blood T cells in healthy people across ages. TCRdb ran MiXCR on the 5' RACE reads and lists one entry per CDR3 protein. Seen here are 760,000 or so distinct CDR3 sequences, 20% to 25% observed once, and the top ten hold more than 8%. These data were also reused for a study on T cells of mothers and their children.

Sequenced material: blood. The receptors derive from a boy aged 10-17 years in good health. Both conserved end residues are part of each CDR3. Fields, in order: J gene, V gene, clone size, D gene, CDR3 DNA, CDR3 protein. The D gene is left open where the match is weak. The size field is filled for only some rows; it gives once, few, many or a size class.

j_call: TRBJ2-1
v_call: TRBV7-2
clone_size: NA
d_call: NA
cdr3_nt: TGTGCCAGCAGCTTAGTTGGGTTGGGGTTTAAGAATGAGCAGTTCTTC
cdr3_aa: CASSLVGLGFKNEQFF

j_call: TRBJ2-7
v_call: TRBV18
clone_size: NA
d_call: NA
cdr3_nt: TGTGCCAGCTCATCATCGGACTACGAGGAGCAGTACTTC
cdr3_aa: CASSSSDYEEQYF

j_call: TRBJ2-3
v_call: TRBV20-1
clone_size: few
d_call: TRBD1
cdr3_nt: TGCAGTGCCCCGACAGGGAAGGCAGATACGCAGTATTTT
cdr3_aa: CSAPTGKADTQYF

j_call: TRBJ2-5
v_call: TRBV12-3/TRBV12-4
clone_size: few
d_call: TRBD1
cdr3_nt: TGTGCCAGCACTCCGGGACAGGGAGGTTCGGGGGAGACCCAGTACTTC
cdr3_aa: CASTPGQGGSGETQYF

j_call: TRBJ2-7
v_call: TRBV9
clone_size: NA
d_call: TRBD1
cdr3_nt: TGTGCCAGCAGCGGGACAGGGAGTCTCGAGCAGTACTTC
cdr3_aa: CASSGTGSLEQYF

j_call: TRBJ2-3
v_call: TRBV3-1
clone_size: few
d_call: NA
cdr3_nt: TGTGCCAGCAGCCAAGATCCGGGACTGGGATCTTCTCACAGCACAGATACGCAGTATTTT
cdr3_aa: CASSQDPGLGSSHSTDTQYF

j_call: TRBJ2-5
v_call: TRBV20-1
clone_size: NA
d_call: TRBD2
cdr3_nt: TGCAGTGCTAGACGCGGTAGCGGGAGCAAGGGAGAGACCCAGTACTTC
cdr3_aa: CSARRGSGSKGETQYF

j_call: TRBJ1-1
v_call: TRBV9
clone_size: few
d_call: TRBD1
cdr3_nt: TGTGCCAGCAGCTCCACCGGGACAGGGAGCATGAACACTGAAGCTTTCTTT
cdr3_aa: CASSSTGTGSMNTEAFF

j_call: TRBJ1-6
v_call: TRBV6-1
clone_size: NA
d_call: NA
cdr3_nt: TGTGCCAGCAATCCAGTTACGGGATCATGGGGGGCGTATAATTCACCCCTCCACTTT
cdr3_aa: CASNPVTGSWGAYNSPLHF

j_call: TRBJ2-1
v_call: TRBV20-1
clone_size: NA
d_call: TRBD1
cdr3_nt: TGCAGTGCTGTAAACAGGGGTGGGATAAACAATGAGCAGTTCTTC
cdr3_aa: CSAVNRGGINNEQFF

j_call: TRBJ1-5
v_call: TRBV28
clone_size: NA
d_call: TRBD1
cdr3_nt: TGTGCCAGCAGTGTGGGACAGGATGGTAATCAGCCCCAGCATTTT
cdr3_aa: CASSVGQDGNQPQHF

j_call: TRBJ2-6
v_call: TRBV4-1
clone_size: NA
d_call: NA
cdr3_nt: TGCGCCAGCAGCCAAGATAGAGGGCAGGGAGCTGGGGCCAACGTCCTGACTTTC
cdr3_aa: CASSQDRGQGAGANVLTF

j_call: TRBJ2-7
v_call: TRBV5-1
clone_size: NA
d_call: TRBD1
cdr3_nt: TGCGCCAGCAGCCCGGGACAGGGAAACTACGAGCAGTACTTC
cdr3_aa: CASSPGQGNYEQYF

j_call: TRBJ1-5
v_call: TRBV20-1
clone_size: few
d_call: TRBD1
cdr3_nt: TGCAGTGCCCCGGACAGGGCCAATCAGCCCCAGCATTTT
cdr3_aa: CSAPDRANQPQHF

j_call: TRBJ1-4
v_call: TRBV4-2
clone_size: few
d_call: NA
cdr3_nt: TGTGCCAGCAGCCAAATCCAGGGAATTAATGAAAAACTGTTTTTT
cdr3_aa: CASSQIQGINEKLFF

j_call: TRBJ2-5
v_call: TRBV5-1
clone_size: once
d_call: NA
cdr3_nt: TGCGCCAGCAGCCAGGCCAGGGGCGACAGAGAGACCCAGTACTTC
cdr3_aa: CASSQARGDRETQYF

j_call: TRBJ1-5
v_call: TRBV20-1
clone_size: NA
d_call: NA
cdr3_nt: TGCAGTGCTGGGGAGAACAGGGATCAGCCCCAGCATTTT
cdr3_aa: CSAGENRDQPQHF

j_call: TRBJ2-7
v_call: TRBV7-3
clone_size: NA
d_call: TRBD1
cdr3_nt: TGTGCCAGCAGCCCAGGACAGGGCTGGTCCTACGAGCAGTACTTC
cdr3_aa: CASSPGQGWSYEQYF

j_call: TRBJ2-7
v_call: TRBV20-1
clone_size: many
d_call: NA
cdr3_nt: TGCAGTGCTAGGGACTCCTACGAGCAGTACTTC
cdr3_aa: CSARDSYEQYF

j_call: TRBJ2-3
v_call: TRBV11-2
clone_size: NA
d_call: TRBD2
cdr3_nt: TGTGCCAGCAGCTTAGGCGCGGGAGTAAGATTGTCAGATACGCAGTATTTT
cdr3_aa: CASSLGAGVRLSDTQYF

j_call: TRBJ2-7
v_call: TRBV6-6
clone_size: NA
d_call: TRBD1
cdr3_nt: TGTGCCAGCACCACAGGGGCCAGCTCCTACGAGCAGTACTTC
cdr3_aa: CASTTGASSYEQYF